These 21 T cell receptor beta chains share one sample of origin, sequenced in a study of blood T cell repertoires in COVID-19 (TCRdb year 2020). The library was built by means of the immunoSEQ multiplex PCR assay. Drawn from immuneACCESS, this table holds only the in-frame rearrangements with V and J called that TCRdb kept. Clones are partly lost; checked studies trace under half to an unresolved V gene and leave the rest unexplained. The sample table records approximately 130,000 clones; approximately 84% of these occur just once. The top ten hold 10% to 15% of the sample. Sequences were obtained from peripheral blood. These receptor sequences come from a human donor in a cohort sampled during active COVID-19.

The gene calls are TRBV6-5 and TRBJ1-2; TRBD1 matches at 8 bases. V lost 6 bases, J lost 2 bases, and 2 bases stayed unmatched. The germline CDR1 and CDR2 sequences are MNHEY and SVGAGI. The CDR3 extends over 13 amino acids. CDR3 nucleotide sequence: TGTGCCAGCAGGACAGGGGCCAACTATGGCTACACCTTC. Translating gives CASRTGANYGYTF.

This clone was recorded only once. The gene calls are TRBV10-3 and TRBJ1-2, with D perhaps matching TRBD1 (6 bases). The V gene's germline CDR1 is ENHRY and CDR2 SYGVKD. CDR3 length equals 13 residues. Trimming pared 4 bases from V and 4 bases from J, leaving 10 bases between. The DNA of the CDR3 is TGTGCCATCAGTGTACAGGGAAGCTATGGCTACACCTTC. Amino acids: CAISVQGSYGYTF.

CDR3 protein: CASSQEGTGEYEQYF. CDR3 nucleotides: TGCGCCAGCAGCCAAGAAGGGACAGGGGAATACGAGCAGTACTTC. The chain joins TRBV4-1 to TRBJ2-7; 10 positions agree with TRBD1. The CDR3 loop spans 15 amino acids. In germline, CDR1 is MGHRA, CDR2 YSYEKL. J lost 4 bases, V lost 0 bases, and 3 bases had no gene match.

The rearrangement joins TRBV7-9 to TRBJ2-1; 8 bases are a match to TRBD1. V shed 2 bases and J 2 bases; nucleotides not matched to a gene: 5. This CDR3 region has 16 residues. Germline CDR1 SEHNR, CDR2 FQNEAQ (reference sequence). The CDR3 loop is CASSLRTGPTYNEQFF. CDR3 nucleotide sequence: TGTGCCAGCAGCTTAAGGACAGGGCCAACCTACAATGAGCAGTTCTTC.

The J gene is TRBJ2-1, the V gene TRBV5-5, with 8 bases lining up with TRBD2. The CDR3 covers 19 residues. V gave up 5 bases and J gave up 10 bases; unmatched junction bases: 26. The V gene's germline CDR1 is SGHKS and CDR2 YYEKEE (reference sequence). The CDR3 nucleotides read TGTGCCAGCAGTTCAACCCAGCGGACTAGCACCTGGAGCCCCAGGGAGCAGTTCTTC. As protein: CASSSTQRTSTWSPREQFF.

The V call is TRBV27, the J call TRBJ2-5; TRBD2 aligns across 8 bases. The CDR3 has 14 amino acids. The germline gives CDR1 MNHEY, CDR2 SMNVEV (reference sequence). The junction had 6 bases not matched to a gene; V was cut back by 4 bases and J by 5 bases. Here the CDR3 reads CASSSAGGGETQYF. The DNA for the CDR3 is TGTGCCAGCAGTTCGGCGGGGGGAGGGGAGACCCAGTACTTC.

The CDR3 region is CASSPWSGRSPEAFF. CDR3 in DNA: TGTGCCAGCAGCCCTTGGTCAGGGAGGTCCCCTGAAGCTTTCTTT. The chain is built from TRBV3-1 (or the pseudogene TRBV3-2) and TRBJ1-1; D might be TRBD1 (5 bases). The ends were cut back, 4 bases at V and 6 bases at J, with 18 bases in the middle. This CDR3 is 15 amino acids long. Germline CDR1 LGHDT, CDR2 YNNKEL (reference sequence).

The gene calls are TRBV19 and TRBJ2-1; TRBD2 agrees at 10 bases. This CDR3 has 15 amino acids. V lost 2 bases and J lost 6; bases outside the gene matches: 4. Germline V CDR1 and CDR2: LNHDA, SQIVND (reference sequence). The CDR3 DNA follows: TGTGCCAGTAGTATACAACTAGCGGGGATCAATGAGCAGTTCTTC. As protein: CASSIQLAGINEQFF.

The rearrangement joins TRBV27 to TRBJ2-7; 7 bases agree with TRBD2. V dropped 3 bases and J dropped 0; count of bases not matched to a gene: 2. This CDR3 is 14 amino acids long. CDR1 is MNHEY and CDR2 is SMNVEV in the germline V gene (reference sequence). CDR3 residues: CASSFGGGSYEQYF. For the CDR3, the DNA is TGTGCCAGCAGTTTCGGCGGGGGCTCCTACGAGCAGTACTTC.

The genes are TRBV19 and TRBJ1-1; D ambiguous. Germline values: CDR1 LNHDA, CDR2 SQIVND (reference sequence). V was pared by 0 bases and J by 5 bases, with 7 bases between. The length of the CDR3 is 13 residues. CDR3 amino acids: CASSIDGQTEAFF. CDR3 nucleotides: TGTGCCAGTAGTATAGATGGGCAGACTGAAGCTTTCTTT. The entire variable domain, with the rest obtained from reference TRBV19 and TRBJ1-1, is as follows: DGGITQSPKYLFRKEGQNVTLSCEQNLNHDAMYWYRQDPGQGLRLIYYSQIVNDFQKGDIAEGYSVSREKKESFPLTVTSAQKNPTAFYLCASSIDGQTEAFFGQGTRLTVV.

A few counts support this clone. The rearrangement joins TRBV21-1 to TRBJ1-5. TRBV21-1 is classified as a pseudogene. This CDR3 has 14 residues. CDR3 loop: CASSQGAGNQPQHF. CDR3 bases: TGTGCCAGCAGCCAAGGTGCGGGCAATCAGCCCCAGCATTTT.

The chain couples TRBV19 to TRBJ1-5; no reliable D call. V dropped 5 bases and J dropped 0 bases, with 11 bases sitting between them. This CDR3 is built from 15 residues. Germline CDR1 and CDR2: LNHDA and SQIVND (reference sequence). The CDR3 DNA follows: TGTGCCAGTAGTCCTCAGACTTATAGCAATCAGCCCCAGCATTTT. It specifies CASSPQTYSNQPQHF.

V usage is TRBV10-3 and J usage is TRBJ2-1; 13 positions match TRBD2. The CDR3 runs to 14 residues. The V and J ends lost 10 bases and 4 bases, in that order; junction bases with no gene match: 4. Germline V gene data show CDR1 as ENHRY and CDR2 as SYGVKD. The CDR3 nucleotides read TGTGCCAGTAGACTAGCGGGGGGATACAATGAGCAGTTCTTC. This encodes CASRLAGGYNEQFF.

The chain carries TRBV12-3 or TRBV12-4 and TRBJ1-2, with D uncertain. Trimming took off 8 bases at V and 3 bases at J, with 4 bases between the two ends. The CDR3 runs 10 residues. The CDR3: CASGDYGYTF. In DNA, the CDR3 is TGTGCCAGCGGAGACTATGGCTACACCTTC.

This clone was found a few times. The chain recombines TRBV4-1 with TRBJ1-3; no firm D call. V gave up 2 bases and J gave up 7 bases, with 12 bases separating them. Germline V lookup: CDR1 MGHRA, CDR2 YSYEKL. The CDR3 runs to 14 residues. The CDR3 coding sequence is TGCGCCAGCAGCCAACGCCGGATGGAGAACACCATATATTTT. This gives the protein CASSQRRMENTIYF.

This sequence joins TRBV24-1 and TRBJ2-1; TRBD2 agrees at 16 bases. The CDR3 runs 17 residues. In germline, CDR1 is KGHDR, CDR2 SFDVKD. V shed 4 bases, J shed 8 bases, and the junction held 7 bases outside the gene matches. Written as DNA, the CDR3 is TGTGCCACCAGTGACCCCGGGACTAGCGGGGGGGCTGATGAGCAGTTCTTC. It encodes CATSDPGTSGGADEQFF.

In DNA form, the CDR3 reads TGTGCCACCAATCCGGGACAGGTCTACGAGCAGTACTTC. Translation: CATNPGQVYEQYF. The rearrangement uses TRBV10-3 and TRBJ2-7, with 8 bases lining up with TRBD1. J lost 3 bases, V lost 10 bases, and 8 bases had no gene match. This CDR3 has 13 amino acids. Germline CDR1 is ENHRY and CDR2 is SYGVKD.

Written as DNA, the CDR3 is TGTGCCACCAGAGATCAAACAGCAACTAATGAAAAACTGTTTTTT. Amino acid sequence: CATRDQTATNEKLFF. The V call is TRBV5-4, the J call TRBJ1-4, with unresolved D. CDR3 length equals 15 residues. Trimming took off 9 bases at V and 0 bases at J, with 15 bases between the two ends. Germline V gives CDR1 SGHNT, CDR2 YYREEE (reference sequence).

This chain links TRBV23-1 with TRBJ2-3; D is possibly TRBD1 (6 bases). TRBV23-1 qualifies as an ORF whose function is uncertain. The CDR3 spans 15 residues. Trimming took 0 bases from V and 9 from J, leaving 16 bases between them. As DNA, the CDR3 is TGCGCCAGCAGTCAATCGTGCAGGGGATTAAGGACGCAGTATTTT. Translated: CASSQSCRGLRTQYF.

The genes are TRBV5-1 and TRBJ2-2; 8 bases fit TRBD2. In germline, CDR1 is SGHRS, CDR2 YFSETQ. V shed 1 base, J shed 5 bases, and the junction held 7 bases outside the gene matches. The CDR3 is made up of 16 amino acids. CDR3 residues: CASSLSGGPQTGELFF. The CDR3 region has the DNA TGCGCCAGCAGCTTGTCGGGGGGGCCGCAGACCGGGGAGCTGTTTTTT.

DNA of the CDR3: TGTGCCTGGAGTAGAGGACAGGGCACTTTTGTTTACACTGAAGCTTTCTTT. This translates into CAWSRGQGTFVYTEAFF. The V call is TRBV30, the J call TRBJ1-1; 8 bases are a match to TRBD1. V lost 2 bases and J lost 3; bases outside the gene matches: 14. This CDR3 is built from 17 residues. The germline CDR1 and CDR2 sequences are GTSNPN and SVGIG (reference sequence). Filled out from reference TRBV30 and TRBJ1-1, the complete variable domain reads SQTIHQWPATLVQPVGSPLSLECTVEGTSNPNLYWYRQAAGRGLQLLFYSVGIGQISSEVPQNLSASRPQDRQFILSSKKLLLSDSGFYLCAWSRGQGTFVYTEAFFGQGTRLTVV.